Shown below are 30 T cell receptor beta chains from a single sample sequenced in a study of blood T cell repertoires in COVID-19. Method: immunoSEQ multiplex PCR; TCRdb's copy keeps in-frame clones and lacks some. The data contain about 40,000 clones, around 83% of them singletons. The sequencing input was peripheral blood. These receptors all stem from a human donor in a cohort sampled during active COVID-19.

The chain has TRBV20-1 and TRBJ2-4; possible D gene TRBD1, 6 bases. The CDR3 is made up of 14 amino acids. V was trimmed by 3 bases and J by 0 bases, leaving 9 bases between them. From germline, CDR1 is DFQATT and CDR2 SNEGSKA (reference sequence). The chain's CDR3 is CSASKGVAKNIQYF. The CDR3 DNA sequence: TGCAGTGCTAGTAAGGGGGTAGCCAAAAACATTCAGTACTTC.

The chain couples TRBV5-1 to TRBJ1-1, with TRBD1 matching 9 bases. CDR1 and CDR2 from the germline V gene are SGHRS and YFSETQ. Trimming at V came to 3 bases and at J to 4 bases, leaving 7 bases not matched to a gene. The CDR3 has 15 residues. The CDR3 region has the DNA TGCGCCAGCAGCTCACAGGGGGCGCGGGGCACTGAAGCTTTCTTT. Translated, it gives CASSSQGARGTEAFF. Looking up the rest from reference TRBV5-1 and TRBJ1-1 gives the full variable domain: KAGVTQTPRYLIKTRGQQVTLSCSPISGHRSVSWYQQTPGQGLQFLFEYFSETQRNKGNFPGRFSGRQFSNSRSEMNVSTLELGDSALYLCASSSQGARGTEAFFGQGTRLTVV.

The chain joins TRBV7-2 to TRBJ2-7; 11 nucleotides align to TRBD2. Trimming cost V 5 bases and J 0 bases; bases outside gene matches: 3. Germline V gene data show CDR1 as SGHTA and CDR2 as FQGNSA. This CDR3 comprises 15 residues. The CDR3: CASSRTSGFSYEQYF. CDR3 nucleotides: TGTGCCAGCAGCCGGACTAGCGGGTTCTCCTACGAGCAGTACTTC.

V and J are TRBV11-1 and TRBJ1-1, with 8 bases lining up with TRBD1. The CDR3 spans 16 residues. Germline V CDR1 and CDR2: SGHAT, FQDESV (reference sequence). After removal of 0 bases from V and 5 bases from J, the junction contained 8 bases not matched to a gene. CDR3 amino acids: CASSLAPTGGSTEAFF. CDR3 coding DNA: TGTGCCAGCAGCTTAGCCCCAACAGGGGGGAGTACTGAAGCTTTCTTT. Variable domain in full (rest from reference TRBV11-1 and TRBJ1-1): EAEVAQSPRYKITEKSQAVAFWCDPISGHATLYWYRQILGQGPELLVQFQDESVVDDSQLPKDRFSAERLKGVDSTLKIQPAELGDSAMYLCASSLAPTGGSTEAFFGQGTRLTVV.

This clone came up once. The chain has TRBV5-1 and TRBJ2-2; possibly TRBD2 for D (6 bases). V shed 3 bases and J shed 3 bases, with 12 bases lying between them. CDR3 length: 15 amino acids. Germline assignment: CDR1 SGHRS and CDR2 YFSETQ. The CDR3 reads CASSWRPGDTGELFF. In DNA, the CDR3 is TGCGCCAGCAGCTGGAGACCGGGGGACACCGGGGAGCTGTTTTTT.

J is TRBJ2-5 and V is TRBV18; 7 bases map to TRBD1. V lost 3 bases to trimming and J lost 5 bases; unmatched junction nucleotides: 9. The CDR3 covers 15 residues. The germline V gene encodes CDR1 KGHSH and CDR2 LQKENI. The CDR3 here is CASSPAGQVGETQYF. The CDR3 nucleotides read TGTGCCAGCTCACCCGCCGGACAGGTCGGGGAGACCCAGTACTTC.

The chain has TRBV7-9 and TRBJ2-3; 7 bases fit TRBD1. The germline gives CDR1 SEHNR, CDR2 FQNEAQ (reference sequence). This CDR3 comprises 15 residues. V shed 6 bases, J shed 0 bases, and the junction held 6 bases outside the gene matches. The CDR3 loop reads CASSSQGSSTDTQYF. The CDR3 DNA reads TGTGCCAGCAGTTCACAGGGGTCTAGCACAGATACGCAGTATTTT.

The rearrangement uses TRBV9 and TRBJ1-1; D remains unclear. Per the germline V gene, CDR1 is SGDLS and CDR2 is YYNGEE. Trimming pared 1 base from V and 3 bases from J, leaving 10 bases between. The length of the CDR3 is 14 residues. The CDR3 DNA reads TGTGCCAGCAGCGTAAGCGTAGGAGACACTGAAGCTTTCTTT. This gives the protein CASSVSVGDTEAFF.

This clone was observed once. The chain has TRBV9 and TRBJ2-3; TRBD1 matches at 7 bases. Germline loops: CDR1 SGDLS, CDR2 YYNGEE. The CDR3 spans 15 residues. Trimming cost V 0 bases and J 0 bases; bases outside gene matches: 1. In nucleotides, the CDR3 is TGTGCCAGCAGCGTAGAGGACAGGAGCACAGATACGCAGTATTTT. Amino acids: CASSVEDRSTDTQYF.

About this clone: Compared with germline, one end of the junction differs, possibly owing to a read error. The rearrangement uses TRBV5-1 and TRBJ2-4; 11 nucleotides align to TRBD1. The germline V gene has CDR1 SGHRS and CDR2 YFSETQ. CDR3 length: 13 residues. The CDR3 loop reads CASSLRTGGGFHF. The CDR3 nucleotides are TGCGCCAGCAGCCTACGGACAGGGGGCGGGTTCCACTTC.

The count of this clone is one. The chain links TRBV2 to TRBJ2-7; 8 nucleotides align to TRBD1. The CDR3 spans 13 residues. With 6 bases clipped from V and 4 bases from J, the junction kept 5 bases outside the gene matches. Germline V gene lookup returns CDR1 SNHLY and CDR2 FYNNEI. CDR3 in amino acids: CASSRQGRYEQYF. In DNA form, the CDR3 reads TGTGCCAGCAGCCGACAGGGGCGGTACGAGCAGTACTTC.

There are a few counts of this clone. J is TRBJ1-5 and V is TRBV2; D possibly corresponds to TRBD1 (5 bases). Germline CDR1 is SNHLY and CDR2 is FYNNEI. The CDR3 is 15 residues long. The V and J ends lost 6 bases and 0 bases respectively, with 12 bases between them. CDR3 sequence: CASRQGLHSNQPQHF. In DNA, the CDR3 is TGTGCCAGCAGGCAGGGACTCCATAGCAATCAGCCCCAGCATTTT.

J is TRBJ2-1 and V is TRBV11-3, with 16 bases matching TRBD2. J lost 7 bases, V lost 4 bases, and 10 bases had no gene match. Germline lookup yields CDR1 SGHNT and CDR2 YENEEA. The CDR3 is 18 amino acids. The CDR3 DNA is TGTGCCAGCAGCTGGTCCGGGACTAGCGGGGGGGGACAGAATGAGCAGTTCTTC. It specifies CASSWSGTSGGGQNEQFF.

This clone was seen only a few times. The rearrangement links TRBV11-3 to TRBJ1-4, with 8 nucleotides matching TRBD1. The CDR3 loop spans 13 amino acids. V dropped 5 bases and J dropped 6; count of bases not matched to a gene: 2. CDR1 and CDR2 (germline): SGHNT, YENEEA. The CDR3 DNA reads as TGTGCCAGCAGCGCGGGACAGGATGAAAAACTGTTTTTT. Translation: CASSAGQDEKLFF.

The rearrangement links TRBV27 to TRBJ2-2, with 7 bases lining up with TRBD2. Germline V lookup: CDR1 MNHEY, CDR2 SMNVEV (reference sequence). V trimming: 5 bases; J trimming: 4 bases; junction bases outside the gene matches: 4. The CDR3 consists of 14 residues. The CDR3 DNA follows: TGTGCCAGCAGTGGTTCTAGCGGCACCGGGGAGCTGTTTTTT. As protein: CASSGSSGTGELFF.

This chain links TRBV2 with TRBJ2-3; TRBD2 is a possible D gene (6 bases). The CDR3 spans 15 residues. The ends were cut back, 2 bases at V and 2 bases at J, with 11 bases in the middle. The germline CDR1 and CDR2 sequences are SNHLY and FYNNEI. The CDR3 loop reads CASSEQGGDTDTQYF. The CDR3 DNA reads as TGTGCCAGCAGTGAACAAGGAGGGGACACAGATACGCAGTATTTT. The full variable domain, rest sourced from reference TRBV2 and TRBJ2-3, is EPEVTQTPSHQVTQMGQEVILRCVPISNHLYFYWYRQILGQKVEFLVSFYNNEISEKSEIFDDQFSVERPDGSNFTLKIRSTKLEDSAMYFCASSEQGGDTDTQYFGPGTRLTVL.

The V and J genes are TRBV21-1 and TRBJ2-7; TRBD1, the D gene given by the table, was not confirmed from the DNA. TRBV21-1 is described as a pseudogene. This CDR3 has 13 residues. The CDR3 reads CARQGAPPYEQYF. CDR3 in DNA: TGTGCCAGACAGGGGGCCCCTCCCTACGAGCAGTACTTC.

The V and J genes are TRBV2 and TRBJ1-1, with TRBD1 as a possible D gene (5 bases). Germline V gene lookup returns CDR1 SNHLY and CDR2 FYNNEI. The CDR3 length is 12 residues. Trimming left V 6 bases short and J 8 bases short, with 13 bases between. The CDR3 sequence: CASRGTRFEAFF. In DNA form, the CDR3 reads TGTGCCAGCAGGGGGACTCGTTTCGAAGCTTTCTTT.

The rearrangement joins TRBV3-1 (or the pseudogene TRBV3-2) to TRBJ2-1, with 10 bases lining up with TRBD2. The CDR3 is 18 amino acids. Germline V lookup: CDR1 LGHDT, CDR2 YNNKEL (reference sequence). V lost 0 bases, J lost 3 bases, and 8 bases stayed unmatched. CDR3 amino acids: CASSQDFASGGVYNEQFF. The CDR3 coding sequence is TGTGCCAGCAGCCAAGATTTCGCTAGCGGGGGTGTCTACAATGAGCAGTTCTTC.

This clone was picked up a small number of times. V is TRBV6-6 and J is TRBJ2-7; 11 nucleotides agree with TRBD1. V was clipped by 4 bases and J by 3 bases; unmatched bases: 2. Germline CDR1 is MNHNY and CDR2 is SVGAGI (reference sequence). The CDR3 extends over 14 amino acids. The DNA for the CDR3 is TGTGCCAGCAGTTGGGGACAGGGGGGCTACGAGCAGTACTTC. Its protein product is CASSWGQGGYEQYF.

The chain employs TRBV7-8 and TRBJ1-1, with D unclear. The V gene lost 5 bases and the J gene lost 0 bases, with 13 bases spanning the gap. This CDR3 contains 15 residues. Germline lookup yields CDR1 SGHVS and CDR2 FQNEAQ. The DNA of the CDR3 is TGTGCCAGCAGCACACAGACACGCATGAACACTGAAGCTTTCTTT. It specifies CASSTQTRMNTEAFF.

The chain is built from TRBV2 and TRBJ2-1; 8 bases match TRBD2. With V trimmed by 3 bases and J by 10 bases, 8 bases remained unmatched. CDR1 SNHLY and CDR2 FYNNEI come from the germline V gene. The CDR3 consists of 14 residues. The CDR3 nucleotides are TGTGCCAGCAGTGAGCTCGGGGGGGCCACCGAGCAGTTCTTC. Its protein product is CASSELGGATEQFF.

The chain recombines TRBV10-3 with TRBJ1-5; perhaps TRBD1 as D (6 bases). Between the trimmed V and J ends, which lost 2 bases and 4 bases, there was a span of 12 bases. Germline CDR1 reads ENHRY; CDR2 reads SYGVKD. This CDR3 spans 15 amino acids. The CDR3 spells CAISEVGQRNQPQHF. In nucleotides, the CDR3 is TGTGCCATCAGTGAGGTAGGACAGAGAAATCAGCCCCAGCATTTT.

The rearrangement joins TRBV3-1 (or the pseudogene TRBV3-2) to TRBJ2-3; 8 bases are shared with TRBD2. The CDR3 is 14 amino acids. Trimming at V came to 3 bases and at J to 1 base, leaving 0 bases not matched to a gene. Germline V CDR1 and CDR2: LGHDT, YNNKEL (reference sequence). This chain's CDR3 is CASSQRGGTDTQYF. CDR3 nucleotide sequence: TGTGCCAGCAGCCAGCGGGGGGGCACAGATACGCAGTATTTT.

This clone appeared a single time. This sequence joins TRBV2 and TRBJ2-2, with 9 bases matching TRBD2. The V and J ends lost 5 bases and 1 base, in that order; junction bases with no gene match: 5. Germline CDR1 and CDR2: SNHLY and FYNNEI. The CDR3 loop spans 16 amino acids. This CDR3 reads CASSHSGGMNTGELFF. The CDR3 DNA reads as TGTGCCAGCAGTCATAGCGGGGGTATGAACACCGGGGAGCTGTTTTTT.

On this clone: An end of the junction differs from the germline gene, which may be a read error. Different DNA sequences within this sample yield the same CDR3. CDR3 protein: CATSLPGGGGYEQYF. CDR3 in DNA: TGCGCCACCAGCTTGCCCGGGGGCGGGGGCTACGAGCAGTACTTC. This chain connects TRBV5-1 to TRBJ2-7; possibly TRBD2 for D (7 bases). The V gene's germline CDR1 is SGHRS and CDR2 YFSETQ. The CDR3 totals 15 residues.

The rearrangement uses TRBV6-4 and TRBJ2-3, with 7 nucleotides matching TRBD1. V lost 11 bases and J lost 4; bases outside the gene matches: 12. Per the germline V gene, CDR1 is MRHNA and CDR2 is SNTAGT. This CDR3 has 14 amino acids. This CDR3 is CAFGPNRGPDTQYF. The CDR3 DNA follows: TGTGCCTTTGGCCCGAACAGGGGCCCAGATACGCAGTATTTT.

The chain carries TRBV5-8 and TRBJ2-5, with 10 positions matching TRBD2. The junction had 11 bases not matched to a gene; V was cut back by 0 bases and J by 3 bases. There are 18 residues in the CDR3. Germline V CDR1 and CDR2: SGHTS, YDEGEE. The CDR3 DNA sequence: TGTGCCAGCAGCTTGGGCGCTACTAGCGGGGTCTGGGAAGAGACCCAGTACTTC. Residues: CASSLGATSGVWEETQYF.

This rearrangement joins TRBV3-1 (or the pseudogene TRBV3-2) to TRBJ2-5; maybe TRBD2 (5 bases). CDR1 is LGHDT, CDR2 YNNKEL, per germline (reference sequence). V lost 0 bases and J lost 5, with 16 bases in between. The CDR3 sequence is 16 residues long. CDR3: CASSQDPGLGGETQYF. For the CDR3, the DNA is TGTGCCAGCAGCCAAGATCCCGGGCTCGGCGGGGAGACCCAGTACTTC.

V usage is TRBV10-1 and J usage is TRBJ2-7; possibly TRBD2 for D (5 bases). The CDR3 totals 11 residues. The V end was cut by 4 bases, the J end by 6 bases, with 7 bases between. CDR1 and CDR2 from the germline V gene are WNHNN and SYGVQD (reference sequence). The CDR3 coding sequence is TGCGCCAGCAGTGGTCGGGGCGAGCAGTACTTC. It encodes CASSGRGEQYF.